These T cell receptor beta chains were read from a single sample in a study of blood T cell repertoires in COVID-19. The repertoire was sequenced with immunoSEQ multiplex PCR; TCRdb's copy has only in-frame clones and lacks some. The repertoire holds fewer than 350,000 clones, approximately 86% seen once, with around 4.5% in the top ten. Sequenced sample: PBMCs or T cells enriched from blood (not recorded which). The receptors originated from a woman aged 35 to 49 with acute COVID-19. CDR3s include the opening cysteine and the closing phenylalanine or tryptophan. D genes are given only for firm matches. Some rows mark clone size as missing; the rest say once, few, many or name a class of expanded clone.

size | J | V | D | DNA | CDR3
. | TRBJ1-1 | TRBV25-1 | . | TGTGCCAGCAGATCAGTGAACACTGAAGCTTTCTTT | CASRSVNTEAFF
. | TRBJ1-1 | TRBV6-5 | . | TGTGCCAGCAGTTACGGGGGGGCCATGAACACTGAAGCTTTCTTT | CASSYGGAMNTEAFF
. | TRBJ2-5 | TRBV7-9 | TRBD2 | TGTGCCAGCAGCACCCCGGGAGGAAAGGGGCGAGAGACCCAGTACTTC | CASSTPGGKGRETQYF
once | TRBJ1-1 | TRBV28 | TRBD1 | TGTGCCAGCAGTTTTGAAACAGGGGGGAAGAACACTGAAGCTTTCTTT | CASSFETGGKNTEAFF
. | TRBJ2-7 | TRBV3-1/TRBV3-2 | . | TGTGCCAGCAGCCGACAGCCCCAGGCCTACGAGCAGTACTTC | CASSRQPQAYEQYF
. | TRBJ2-7 | TRBV4-1 | TRBD2 | TGCGCCAGCAGCCAGGGACTAGCGGGAGACCCACGCCCACCAAACTACGAGCAGTACTTC | CASSQGLAGDPRPPNYEQYF
. | TRBJ2-1 | TRBV11-2 | . | TGTGCCAGCAGCTTAGAGAGGCACTACAATGAGCAGTTCTTC | CASSLERHYNEQFF
. | TRBJ2-6 | TRBV5-1 | TRBD1 | TGCGCCAGCAGCTTGGCCGGGACAGGGTCTGCTGGGGCCAACGTCCTGACTTTC | CASSLAGTGSAGANVLTF
once | TRBJ1-4 | TRBV6-5 | . | TGTGCCAGCGGCCCTTGGGTGGGAGATGAAAAACTGTTTTTT | CASGPWVGDEKLFF
. | TRBJ1-2 | TRBV19 | TRBD1 | TGTGCCAGTAGTATCCCAGGGGGTGCCGCTAACTATGGCTACACCTTC | CASSIPGGAANYGYTF
. | TRBJ1-3 | TRBV18 | . | TGTGCCAGCTCACCACTTCGAGGTAGCTCTGGAAACACCATATATTTT | CASSPLRGSSGNTIYF
. | TRBJ1-1 | TRBV2 | . | TGTGCCAGCAGGGGCCCGGGACACCCGAACACTGAAGCTTTCTTT | CASRGPGHPNTEAFF
. | TRBJ2-3 | TRBV11-2 | TRBD2 | TGTGCCAGCAGCTTAGGTACTAGCGGGAGCACAGATACGCAGTATTTT | CASSLGTSGSTDTQYF
. | TRBJ1-6 | TRBV5-6 | TRBD1 | TGTGCCAGCAGCTTGGGGACAGGGAGAAATTCACCCCTCCACTTT | CASSLGTGRNSPLHF
. | TRBJ2-2 | TRBV6-5 | TRBD1 | TGTGCCAGCAGAACCGGGACAGGAGCTGCCGGGGAGCTGTTTTTT | CASRTGTGAAGELFF
. | TRBJ2-3 | TRBV28 | . | TGTGCCAGCAGCCTTAGCGGCCATAGCACAGATACGCAGTATTTT | CASSLSGHSTDTQYF
. | TRBJ1-1 | TRBV18 | TRBD1 | TGTGCCAGCTCACGTTCGACAGGGGCGAGGGGACCAAACACTGAAGCTTTCTTT | CASSRSTGARGPNTEAFF
. | TRBJ2-7 | TRBV2 | TRBD2 | TGTGCCAGCGGGGGACTAGCGGGAGCCGAGCAGTACTTC | CASGGLAGAEQYF
. | TRBJ2-3 | TRBV28 | TRBD2 | TGTGCCAGCAAGAGGGGGTCTAGCGGGGACACAGATACGCAGTATTTT | CASKRGSSGDTDTQYF
. | TRBJ1-5 | TRBV10-3 | . | TGTGCCATCAGTGAGTCGGGAGCCGGGCACCAGCATTTT | CAISESGAGHQHF
. | TRBJ2-7 | TRBV19 | TRBD1 | TGTGCCAGTAGTGTGACAGGGGGGGCCTACGAGCAGTACTTC | CASSVTGGAYEQYF
. | TRBJ1-3 | TRBV19 | . | TGTGCCAGTAGTATCGAGCTCCGCGGGGTACGGAACACCATATATTTT | CASSIELRGVRNTIYF
. | TRBJ1-2 | TRBV19 | TRBD1 | TGTGCCAGTAGTATTCTGCCCGGACAGGGGAAAGCGGTCTCTCCCGTGGTCTATGGCTACACCTTC | CASSILPGQGKAVSPVVYGYTF
few | TRBJ1-5 | TRBV19 | TRBD1 | TGTGCCAGTAGCATAACAGGGGTGAGCAATCAGCCCCAGCATTTT | CASSITGVSNQPQHF
. | TRBJ2-1 | TRBV4-1 | . | TGCGCCAGCAGCCAAGAGGTTGGGAGCTCCTACAATGAGCAGTTCTTC | CASSQEVGSSYNEQFF
. | TRBJ1-1 | TRBV28 | TRBD1 | TGTGCCAGCAGTTCCCCTTGGGGGACAGATGTAAGAGCTTTCTTT | CASSSPWGTDVRAFF
. | TRBJ2-7 | TRBV5-1 | TRBD1 | TGCGCCAGCGGATTACTCGGGACAGGGATGCACGAGCAGTACTTC | CASGLLGTGMHEQYF
. | TRBJ2-7 | TRBV18 | TRBD1 | TGTGCCAGCTCGCCGGGACAGAAGAACGAGCAGTACTTC | CASSPGQKNEQYF
. | TRBJ2-2 | TRBV5-8 | TRBD1 | TGTGCCAGCAGTGCAGGACAGGGCTTGTCGGGGGAGCTGTTTTTT | CASSAGQGLSGELFF
. | TRBJ1-2 | TRBV3-1/TRBV3-2 | . | TGTGCCAGCAGCCAAGATATCGTGGGCCATGGCTACACCTTC | CASSQDIVGHGYTF
. | TRBJ1-6 | TRBV28 | . | TGTGCCAGCAGTTTACAAAAGGGGTCTTATTCACCCCTCCACTTT | CASSLQKGSYSPLHF
. | TRBJ1-5 | TRBV24-1 | . | TGTGCCACCAGTGATGGACGAACGGGGCAGCCCCAGCATTTT | CATSDGRTGQPQHF
. | TRBJ1-1 | TRBV27 | . | TGTGCCAGCAGACAGGGCGTGAACACTGAAGCTTTCTTT | CASRQGVNTEAFF
. | TRBJ2-7 | TRBV2 | . | TGTGCCAGCAGTGAGTCGTTCCACGAGCAGTACTTC | CASSESFHEQYF
. | TRBJ1-1 | TRBV18 | . | TGTGCCAGCTCACCCTCCCCGACAGTTGAAGCTTTCTTT | CASSPSPTVEAFF
. | TRBJ1-5 | TRBV6-4 | . | TGTGCCAGCACATTTTTGCTGGGAGGAGATCAGCCCCAGCATTTT | CASTFLLGGDQPQHF
. | TRBJ2-3 | TRBV9 | TRBD2 | TGTGCCAGCAGCGTACTTAGCGGGATGGAGGATACGCAGTATTTT | CASSVLSGMEDTQYF
. | TRBJ2-7 | TRBV7-2 | . | TGTGCCAGCAGCTTATCGCAGGGGCGAACCTACGAGCAGTACTTC | CASSLSQGRTYEQYF
. | TRBJ1-2 | TRBV7-8 | . | TGTGCCAGCAGCTTAGCGTCCCAGGGCTACACCTTC | CASSLASQGYTF
. | TRBJ2-5 | TRBV5-1 | TRBD1 | TGCGCCAGCAGCTTGGGGGACAGGCAAAAAGAGACCCAGTACTTC | CASSLGDRQKETQYF
. | TRBJ1-1 | TRBV12-3/TRBV12-4 | . | TGTGCCAGCAGTTGGGCAGAGGGTGAAGCTTTCTTT | CASSWAEGEAFF
. | TRBJ2-1 | TRBV4-3 | . | TGCGCCAGCAGCCAAGCGGGAGTTGGCTACAATGAGCAGTTCTTC | CASSQAGVGYNEQFF
. | TRBJ1-4 | TRBV7-2 | . | TGTGCCAGCAGCACAGGGAAGGCTAATGAAAAACTGTTTTTT | CASSTGKANEKLFF
. | TRBJ2-7 | TRBV6-2/TRBV6-3 | . | TGTGCCAGCAGCCCCACGGGAGCTTTCGGGTACGAGCAGTACTTC | CASSPTGAFGYEQYF
few | TRBJ1-4 | TRBV6-5 | . | TGTGCCAGCAGCAGGGTCTTGGGTGAAAAACTGTTTTTT | CASSRVLGEKLFF
. | TRBJ1-2 | TRBV28 | TRBD1 | TGTGCCAGCAGTTCCGGGACAGGCTCTAACTATGGCTACACCTTC | CASSSGTGSNYGYTF
. | TRBJ2-3 | TRBV4-1 | . | TGCGCCAGCAGCCAAGATCTATTCTCCGCAGATACGCAGTATTTT | CASSQDLFSADTQYF
. | TRBJ2-2 | TRBV5-5 | TRBD1 | TGTGCCAGCAGCTTCGGGACAGAGAACACCGGGGAGCTGTTTTTT | CASSFGTENTGELFF
few | TRBJ1-3 | TRBV7-2 | . | TGTGCCAGCAGCTTCGCGACAAGCCGGTCTGGAAACACCATATATTTT | CASSFATSRSGNTIYF
. | TRBJ2-4 | TRBV3-1/TRBV3-2 | TRBD2 | TGTGCCAGCAGCCGAGGTAGCGGGGGGTTATCGGAAAACATTCAGTACTTC | CASSRGSGGLSENIQYF
. | TRBJ1-3 | TRBV7-2 | . | TGTGCCAGCAGCTTTGGGCAGGGAGGAAACACCATATATTTT | CASSFGQGGNTIYF
. | TRBJ1-2 | TRBV28 | TRBD1 | TGTGCCAGCAGTCCTATCGGGACAGGGGGCGCAGCAGGAGCTGGCTACACCTTC | CASSPIGTGGAAGAGYTF
. | TRBJ2-2 | TRBV7-2 | . | TGTGCCAGCAGCTCCAGGGTTTCGACCGGGGAGCTGTTTTTT | CASSSRVSTGELFF
. | TRBJ1-2 | TRBV7-2 | . | TGTGCCAGCAGCTTAGGTCCGGGAGCCGACTATGGCTACACCTTC | CASSLGPGADYGYTF